Listed below are T cell receptor beta chains from one sample, sequenced in a study of cytomegalovirus exposure and HLA in healthy donors. Assay: immunoSEQ multiplex PCR; the TCRdb copy retains only in-frame clones and omits some. The repertoire holds 100,000 or so clones, roughly 70% seen once, with about 10% in the top ten. Sequencing was carried out using PBMCs. Source of these receptors: a man aged 50-59 years in good health and CMV-seronegative. CDR3s leave out the opening cysteine and the closing phenylalanine or tryptophan.

J gene,V gene,CDR3 length,CDR3 protein
TRBJ2-1,TRBV7-8,11,ASSSRTSHEQF
TRBJ2-3,TRBV6-5,11,ASSRGRTDTQY
TRBJ2-1,TRBV5-6,9,AGLARNEQF
TRBJ1-1,TRBV7-8,13,ASSPRQDSYAEAF
TRBJ2-3,TRBV5-1,12,ASRLAGNPDTQY
TRBJ2-7,TRBV6-5,12,ASSYPSGSGEQY
TRBJ2-2,TRBV7-9,14,ASSLVEGTVTGELF
TRBJ2-5,TRBV27,11,ASRGHLQETQY
TRBJ1-2,TRBV5-4,12,ASSSEQRSNGYT
TRBJ2-7,TRBV28,11,ASEDRGLGEQY
TRBJ1-6,TRBV6-6,14,ASSQQRTAVNSPLH
TRBJ2-7,TRBV5-4,12,ASSLGGGIYEQY
TRBJ1-1,TRBV30,11,AWSPTDRGPAF
TRBJ2-7,TRBV7-2,12,ASSFGGYTYEQY
TRBJ2-1,TRBV4-1,13,ASSREGQGSFEQF
TRBJ2-7,TRBV5-1,12,ASSFGTGGYEQY
TRBJ2-4,TRBV4-2,13,ASSGPPGQVDIQY
TRBJ2-1,TRBV18,14,ASSPTQISSYNEQF
TRBJ1-6,TRBV9,10,ASNQQNSPLH
TRBJ2-7,TRBV5-4,12,ASSPIEGGYEQY
TRBJ2-7,TRBV27,12,ASSGFRGLGEQY
TRBJ1-2,TRBV5-1,13,ASSWDRVDYYGYT
TRBJ2-3,TRBV2,11,ASKEWGGHTQY
TRBJ2-2,TRBV6-1,11,ASTPYNTGELF
TRBJ1-1,TRBV6-6,11,ASPGQGASEAF
TRBJ1-2,TRBV6-6,11,ASSTGQTDGYT
TRBJ1-1,TRBV7-2,11,ASSRTENTEAF
TRBJ1-1,TRBV10-1,13,ASSEGGRQDTEAF
TRBJ1-6,TRBV6-1,13,ASSEAEGRNSPLH
TRBJ1-4,TRBV7-8,12,ASSLSGSNEKLF
TRBJ1-4,TRBV15,13,ATSPRGQGEEKLF
TRBJ2-1,TRBV10-3,14,AISDLTGGGYNEQF
TRBJ2-7,TRBV4-1,13,ASSQDRVESYEQY
TRBJ1-1,TRBV2,14,ASSPRVLKKDTEAF
TRBJ2-2,TRBV6-1,14,ASSELAGRNTGELF
TRBJ1-2,TRBV5-1,13,ASSFGTGLSGGYT
TRBJ2-2,TRBV5-1,13,ASSLTQEGTGELF
TRBJ1-4,TRBV10-3,13,AISERQGGGEKLF
TRBJ1-5,TRBV6-1,10,ASSAGRGTQH
TRBJ2-1,TRBV5-1,12,ASSLQLAGGEQF
TRBJ2-7,TRBV19,13,ASSIGDRGTYEQY
TRBJ2-7,TRBV9,13,ASSPRQTSVDEQY
TRBJ2-1,TRBV29-1,10,SVGQGAYEQF
TRBJ1-1,TRBV18,11,ASSQGRGTEAF
TRBJ1-3,TRBV30,11,AWSPGAGNTIY
TRBJ1-1,TRBV10-3,12,AISDGGDLTEAF
TRBJ2-7,TRBV19,12,ASHPGQGGGEQY
TRBJ1-5,TRBV30,14,AWSDRGLTYNQPQH
TRBJ2-6,TRBV19,18,ASSLDYRGLQSSGANVLT
TRBJ1-3,TRBV18,13,ASSPPGDLRNTIY
TRBJ2-2,TRBV5-4,14,ASSLAAGGLTGELF
TRBJ2-7,TRBV10-1,15,ASSDLAGGFFTYEQY
TRBJ1-4,TRBV7-2,12,ASSQGQGGEKLF
TRBJ2-1,TRBV5-1,14,ASSSSVSGPGREQF
TRBJ1-2,TRBV9,12,ASSVDQGRYGYT
TRBJ1-2,TRBV19,13,ASSATRDRIYGYT
TRBJ2-2,TRBV7-9,12,SSRRTGNTGELF
TRBJ2-7,TRBV18,11,ASSQTGGNEQY
TRBJ2-5,TRBV5-4,15,ASSFTSGAHLQETQY
TRBJ2-7,TRBV7-9,13,ASQRGDPSSYEQY